Listed below are T cell receptor beta chains from one sample, sequenced in a study of chemoradiotherapy in HPV16-positive cancers. Libraries were prepared by immunoSEQ multiplex PCR; TCRdb keeps only in-frame clonotypes and omits some of them. The table lists 5,000 to 6,500 clones, 88% of them singletons. Sample: blood, taken from a patient who underwent chemoradiotherapy. These receptors all stem from a human donor with HPV-associated anogenital cancer. The CDR3 runs from the conserved cysteine through the conserved F or W. A D gene is named only where the DNA matches it firmly. Clone size is stated in some rows and not others, as once, few, many or a class when expanded.

j_gene: TRBJ2-3; d_gene: TRBD2; v_gene: TRBV5-1; abundance: once; CDR3aa: CASSSSFAGVRTDTQYF; CDR3nt: TGCGCCAGCAGCTCCTCCTTTGCGGGAGTACGTACAGATACGCAGTATTTT
j_gene: TRBJ2-6; d_gene: NA; v_gene: TRBV18; abundance: NA; CDR3aa: CASSPPGTGANVLTF; CDR3nt: TGTGCCAGCTCACCACCAGGGACTGGGGCCAACGTCCTGACTTTC
j_gene: TRBJ2-2; d_gene: NA; v_gene: TRBV18; abundance: NA; CDR3aa: CASSPTGPTNTGELFF; CDR3nt: TGTGCCAGCTCACCGACAGGCCCCACGAACACCGGGGAGCTGTTTTTT
j_gene: TRBJ2-5; d_gene: NA; v_gene: TRBV18; abundance: NA; CDR3aa: CASSTRATQETQYF; CDR3nt: TGTGCCAGCTCAACCCGCGCGACGCAAGAGACCCAGTACTTC
j_gene: TRBJ2-5; d_gene: TRBD2; v_gene: TRBV7-9; abundance: NA; CDR3aa: CASSLLAGGPGEQYF; CDR3nt: TGTGCCAGCAGCCTACTAGCGGGAGGGCCGGGAGAGCAGTACTTC
j_gene: TRBJ2-3; d_gene: TRBD2; v_gene: TRBV7-2; abundance: NA; CDR3aa: CASSLDPLAGVTDTQYF; CDR3nt: TGTGCCAGCAGCTTAGACCCACTAGCGGGGGTCACAGATACGCAGTATTTT
j_gene: TRBJ2-3; d_gene: TRBD2; v_gene: TRBV10-3; abundance: NA; CDR3aa: CAISEPSGGADTQYF; CDR3nt: TGTGCCATCAGTGAGCCCAGCGGGGGGGCAGATACGCAGTATTTT
j_gene: TRBJ2-2; d_gene: NA; v_gene: TRBV19; abundance: NA; CDR3aa: CASSPSVGELFF; CDR3nt: TGTGCCAGTAGTCCCTCCGTCGGGGAGCTGTTTTTT
j_gene: TRBJ1-5; d_gene: NA; v_gene: TRBV6-6; abundance: NA; CDR3aa: CASSYSSGHQPQHF; CDR3nt: TGTGCCAGCAGTTACTCGTCCGGGCATCAGCCCCAGCATTTT
j_gene: TRBJ1-2; d_gene: NA; v_gene: TRBV13; abundance: NA; CDR3aa: CASSSHSYGYTF; CDR3nt: TGTGCCAGCAGCTCACACTCCTATGGCTACACCTTC
j_gene: TRBJ1-5; d_gene: NA; v_gene: TRBV27; abundance: NA; CDR3aa: CASRGGNQPQHF; CDR3nt: TGTGCCAGCAGGGGTGGCAATCAGCCCCAGCATTTT
j_gene: TRBJ2-7; d_gene: TRBD1; v_gene: TRBV7-2; abundance: NA; CDR3aa: CASSLTGTENYEQYF; CDR3nt: TGTGCCAGCAGCTTGACCGGGACAGAGAACTACGAGCAGTACTTC
j_gene: TRBJ2-7; d_gene: TRBD1; v_gene: TRBV18; abundance: NA; CDR3aa: CASSRDRTYEQYF; CDR3nt: TGTGCCAGCTCACGGGACAGAACCTACGAGCAGTACTTC
j_gene: TRBJ2-7; d_gene: NA; v_gene: TRBV4-1; abundance: once; CDR3aa: CASSQGQLTYEQYF; CDR3nt: TGCGCCAGCAGCCAAGGACAGCTAACCTACGAGCAGTACTTC
j_gene: TRBJ2-6; d_gene: TRBD1; v_gene: TRBV5-1; abundance: NA; CDR3aa: CASSPGQVFSGANVLTF; CDR3nt: TGCGCCAGCAGCCCGGGACAGGTTTTCTCTGGGGCCAACGTCCTGACTTTC
j_gene: TRBJ2-5; d_gene: NA; v_gene: TRBV7-7; abundance: NA; CDR3aa: CASSLVEGETQYF; CDR3nt: TGTGCTAGCAGCTTAGTGGAGGGGGAGACCCAGTACTTC
j_gene: TRBJ1-1; d_gene: NA; v_gene: TRBV19; abundance: NA; CDR3aa: CASSIWGTEAFF; CDR3nt: TGTGCCAGTAGTATCTGGGGCACTGAAGCTTTCTTT
j_gene: TRBJ2-2; d_gene: TRBD2; v_gene: TRBV15; abundance: NA; CDR3aa: CATSRLAGDDGELFF; CDR3nt: TGTGCCACCAGCAGACTAGCGGGAGATGACGGGGAGCTGTTTTTT
j_gene: TRBJ2-1; d_gene: NA; v_gene: TRBV5-1; abundance: NA; CDR3aa: CASSLGGMGLQVEQFF; CDR3nt: TGCGCCAGCAGCTTGGGCGGGATGGGCCTACAAGTTGAGCAGTTCTTC
j_gene: TRBJ2-3; d_gene: TRBD2; v_gene: TRBV5-1; abundance: once; CDR3aa: CASSWTSGEDTQYF; CDR3nt: TGCGCCAGCAGCTGGACTAGCGGGGAGGATACGCAGTATTTT
j_gene: TRBJ2-7; d_gene: NA; v_gene: TRBV5-4; abundance: NA; CDR3aa: CASSLAGNSYEQYF; CDR3nt: TGTGCCAGCAGCTTGGCAGGGAACTCCTACGAGCAGTACTTC
j_gene: TRBJ1-5; d_gene: NA; v_gene: TRBV5-6; abundance: NA; CDR3aa: CASSLSGVQPQHF; CDR3nt: TGTGCCAGCAGCCTGTCAGGGGTTCAGCCCCAGCATTTT
j_gene: TRBJ2-7; d_gene: NA; v_gene: TRBV6-5; abundance: NA; CDR3aa: CASSYMGRGEQYF; CDR3nt: TGTGCCAGCAGTTACATGGGTCGAGGCGAGCAGTACTTC
j_gene: TRBJ2-7; d_gene: NA; v_gene: TRBV5-6; abundance: NA; CDR3aa: CASSLLADSYLTYEQYF; CDR3nt: TGTGCCAGCAGCTTGCTAGCGGACAGTTACTTAACCTACGAGCAGTACTTC
j_gene: TRBJ2-1; d_gene: TRBD2; v_gene: TRBV5-1; abundance: NA; CDR3aa: CASSGTSGGAVPGAYNEQFF; CDR3nt: TGCGCCAGCAGCGGGACGAGCGGGGGGGCGGTTCCGGGTGCCTACAATGAGCAGTTCTTC
j_gene: TRBJ1-1; d_gene: NA; v_gene: TRBV9; abundance: NA; CDR3aa: CASSVVTAGNTEAFF; CDR3nt: TGTGCCAGCAGCGTAGTTACGGCAGGGAACACTGAAGCTTTCTTT
j_gene: TRBJ1-3; d_gene: NA; v_gene: TRBV7-9; abundance: NA; CDR3aa: CASSLDRSSGNTIYF; CDR3nt: TGTGCCAGCAGCTTAGACCGGAGCTCTGGAAACACCATATATTTT
j_gene: TRBJ2-2; d_gene: NA; v_gene: TRBV9; abundance: NA; CDR3aa: CASSVGGGTGELFF; CDR3nt: TGTGCCAGCAGCGTAGGAGGGGGCACCGGGGAGCTGTTTTTT
j_gene: TRBJ2-1; d_gene: NA; v_gene: TRBV7-6; abundance: NA; CDR3aa: CASSTRDWGNEQFF; CDR3nt: TGTGCCAGCAGCACACGCGACTGGGGGAATGAGCAGTTCTTC
j_gene: TRBJ1-6; d_gene: NA; v_gene: TRBV6-6; abundance: once; CDR3aa: CASSRAGKPLHF; CDR3nt: TGTGCCAGCAGTCGGGCCGGCAAACCCCTCCACTTT
j_gene: TRBJ2-5; d_gene: TRBD2; v_gene: TRBV28; abundance: NA; CDR3aa: CASSLALAGYQETQYF; CDR3nt: TGTGCCAGCAGTTTGGCGCTAGCGGGGTACCAAGAGACCCAGTACTTC
j_gene: TRBJ2-1; d_gene: TRBD2; v_gene: TRBV10-3; abundance: once; CDR3aa: CAISDGTSGVYEQFF; CDR3nt: TGTGCCATCAGTGATGGGACTAGCGGGGTCTATGAGCAGTTCTTC
j_gene: TRBJ2-1; d_gene: NA; v_gene: TRBV10-1; abundance: NA; CDR3aa: CASSESPGPSEQFF; CDR3nt: TGCGCCAGCAGTGAGTCGCCCGGGCCCTCGGAGCAGTTCTTC
j_gene: TRBJ1-5; d_gene: TRBD1; v_gene: TRBV28; abundance: NA; CDR3aa: CASSAQGVVQPQHF; CDR3nt: TGTGCCAGCAGCGCACAGGGGGTTGTTCAGCCCCAGCATTTT
j_gene: TRBJ2-7; d_gene: NA; v_gene: TRBV15; abundance: NA; CDR3aa: CATSRDGGPYEQYF; CDR3nt: TGTGCCACCAGCAGAGATGGGGGCCCCTACGAGCAGTACTTC
j_gene: TRBJ2-7; d_gene: TRBD1; v_gene: TRBV27; abundance: NA; CDR3aa: CASSSPGQALYEQYF; CDR3nt: TGTGCCAGCAGTTCGCCGGGACAGGCCCTCTACGAGCAGTACTTC
j_gene: TRBJ1-1; d_gene: NA; v_gene: TRBV28; abundance: NA; CDR3aa: CASSSPRGPRDTEAFF; CDR3nt: TGTGCCAGCAGTTCCCCGCGGGGGCCTAGGGACACTGAAGCTTTCTTT
j_gene: TRBJ1-1; d_gene: NA; v_gene: TRBV5-1; abundance: NA; CDR3aa: CASSTSQGSTEAFF; CDR3nt: TGCGCCAGCAGCACCTCCCAGGGTAGCACTGAAGCTTTCTTT
j_gene: TRBJ2-2; d_gene: NA; v_gene: TRBV19; abundance: few; CDR3aa: CASSLGGVTRNTGELFF; CDR3nt: TGTGCCAGTAGTTTAGGGGGGGTCACAAGAAACACCGGGGAGCTGTTTTTT
j_gene: TRBJ2-5; d_gene: TRBD1; v_gene: TRBV18; abundance: NA; CDR3aa: CASSEGTVQETQYF; CDR3nt: TGTGCCAGCTCAGAGGGGACAGTCCAAGAGACCCAGTACTTC
j_gene: TRBJ2-5; d_gene: TRBD2; v_gene: TRBV11-2; abundance: once; CDR3aa: CASSWRRGAQETQYF; CDR3nt: TGTGCCAGCAGCTGGCGGCGGGGGGCGCAAGAGACCCAGTACTTC